These 8 T cell receptor beta chains share one sample of origin, sequenced in a study of CD8+ T cells in alopecia areata. Extraction and reverse transcription of RNA yielded cDNA as the sequencing template. This table comes from immunoSEQ multiplex PCR, and its TCRdb copy is limited to in-frame clones, with some not included. This repertoire shows some 170,000 clones, approximately 65% found once; its top ten account for 10% to 12%. The material was CD8+ T cells sorted from blood, obtained at week 0. Receptor source: a human donor with alopecia areata.

The chain uses TRBV4-1 and TRBJ1-4; the D is unclear. Trimming took 1 base from V and 5 from J, leaving 8 bases between them. From germline, CDR1 is MGHRA and CDR2 YSYEKL. The CDR3 extends over 14 amino acids. The CDR3 reads CASSQVGGNEKLFF. DNA of the CDR3: TGCGCCAGCAGCCAAGTGGGCGGAAATGAAAAACTGTTTTTT.

This clone was counted a few times. This chain uses TRBV4-1 with TRBJ2-3, with D possibly called TRBD1 or TRBD2 (6 bases each). The germline V gene has CDR1 MGHRA and CDR2 YSYEKL. The CDR3 contains 15 residues. V lost 0 bases, J lost 3 bases, and 10 bases lay in between. This chain's CDR3 is CASSQERRGTDTQYF. The CDR3 DNA reads TGCGCCAGCAGCCAAGAAAGGAGGGGGACAGATACGCAGTATTTT.

This clone has only one observation. V gene TRBV6-5 combines with J gene TRBJ2-7; 8 bases align to TRBD2. The CDR3 length is 14 residues. Germline assignment: CDR1 MNHEY and CDR2 SVGAGI. With V trimmed by 4 bases and J by 10 bases, 12 bases remained unmatched. This chain's CDR3 is CASSSSGQRGIQYF. CDR3 in DNA: TGTGCCAGCAGTTCATCCGGGCAGCGGGGGATTCAGTACTTC.

V and J are TRBV6-5 and TRBJ1-1; 7 positions agree with TRBD1. CDR3 length: 14 amino acids. V was pared by 7 bases and J by 4 bases, with 9 bases of the junction left unmatched. Germline CDR1 reads MNHEY; CDR2 reads SVGAGI. CDR3 region: CASTLGQGGTEAFF. The CDR3 region has the DNA TGTGCCAGCACCCTGGGGCAGGGGGGCACTGAAGCTTTCTTT.

This rearrangement joins TRBV11-1 to TRBJ1-1; unclear D gene. CDR1 and CDR2 (germline): SGHAT, FQDESV (reference sequence). V lost 0 bases and J lost 11, with 10 bases in between. The CDR3 runs to 12 residues. As DNA, the CDR3 is TGTGCCAGCAGCTTAGCAGGCGAGGGTGCTTTCTTT. It specifies CASSLAGEGAFF.

This chain links TRBV19 with TRBJ1-5; D not resolved. Germline lookup yields CDR1 LNHDA and CDR2 SQIVND (reference sequence). The CDR3 length is 13 residues. Trimming stripped 6 bases from V and 0 bases from J, with 6 bases between. The CDR3 region has the DNA TGTGCCAGTAGCGGTCATAGCAATCAGCCCCAGCATTTT. It specifies CASSGHSNQPQHF.

This clone was observed a handful of times. V gene TRBV25-1 combines with J gene TRBJ2-6; D remains ambiguous. V lost 1 base and J 3 bases, leaving 7 bases between the germline ends. The CDR3 spans 15 residues. Germline values: CDR1 MGHDK, CDR2 SYGVNS. The CDR3 DNA is TGTGCCAGCAGTGAATTAGATGATGGGGCCAACGTCCTGACTTTC. It is translated as CASSELDDGANVLTF.

On this clone itself: The same CDR3 also results from other DNA sequences found in this sample. CDR3 residues: CSVEDGTANTGELFF. CDR3 bases: TGCAGCGTTGAAGACGGCACAGCGAACACCGGGGAGCTGTTTTTT. The chain recombines TRBV29-1 with TRBJ2-2; D remains unclear. The CDR3 covers 15 residues. Trimming removed 0 bases from V and 0 bases from J, with 8 bases in between. Germline V gives CDR1 SQVTM, CDR2 ANQGSEA.